This T cell receptor beta chain was identified during a study of T cell repertoires in cytomegalovirus infection. Turning to the study itself: In the study, CMV epitopes included recently identified HLA-C-restricted and well-studied HLA-B-restricted ones.

This clonotype was detected only a few times. Its antigen remains unknown. TCRdb reanalysed the reads using MiXCR and keeps one entry per CDR3 protein. The table shows some 920,000 distinct CDR3 sequences, with approximately 31% occurring only once. The study, taken as a whole, reports: CMV-specific TCR beta clonotypes restricted by HLA-C were the ones dominating the ex vivo response.

The input for sequencing was cultured CD8+ T cells from PBMCs, taken from culture after CMV antigen stimulation. The TCR was taken from a human donor in good health (CMV status not recorded). Some clones in this sample may be carry-over from other donors' samples.

The CDR3 protein is CSARGRGGDEQYF. DNA for the CDR3: TGCAGTGCTAGAGGACGGGGAGGCGACGAGCAGTACTTC. The V gene is TRBV20-1, the J gene TRBJ2-7, with D perhaps matching TRBD2 (6 bases). This CDR3 contains 13 residues. V was shortened by 1 base and J by 5 bases, with 12 bases between the two germline ends. Germline V gives CDR1 DFQATT, CDR2 SNEGSKA (reference sequence).